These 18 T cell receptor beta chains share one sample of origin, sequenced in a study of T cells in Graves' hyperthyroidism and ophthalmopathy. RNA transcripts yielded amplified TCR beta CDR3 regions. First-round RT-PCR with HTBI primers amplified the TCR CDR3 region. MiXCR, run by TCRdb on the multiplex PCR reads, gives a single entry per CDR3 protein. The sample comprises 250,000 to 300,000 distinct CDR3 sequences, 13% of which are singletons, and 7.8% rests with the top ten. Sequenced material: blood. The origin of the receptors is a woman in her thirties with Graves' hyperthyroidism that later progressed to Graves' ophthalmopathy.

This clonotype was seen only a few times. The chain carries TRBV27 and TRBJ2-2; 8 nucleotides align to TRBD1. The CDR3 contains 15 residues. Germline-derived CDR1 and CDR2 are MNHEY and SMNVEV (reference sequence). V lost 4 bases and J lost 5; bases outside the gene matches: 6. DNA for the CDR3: TGTGCCAGCAGTTCCTCAGGGGGCTGGACCGGGGAGCTGTTTTTT. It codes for CASSSSGGWTGELFF.

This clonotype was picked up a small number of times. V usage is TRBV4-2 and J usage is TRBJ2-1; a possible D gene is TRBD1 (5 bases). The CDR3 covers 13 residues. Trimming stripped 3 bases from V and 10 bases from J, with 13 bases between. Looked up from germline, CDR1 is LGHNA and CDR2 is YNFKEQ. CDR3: CASSQVDRVEQFF. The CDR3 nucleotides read TGTGCCAGCAGCCAGGTTGACAGAGTGGAGCAGTTCTTC.

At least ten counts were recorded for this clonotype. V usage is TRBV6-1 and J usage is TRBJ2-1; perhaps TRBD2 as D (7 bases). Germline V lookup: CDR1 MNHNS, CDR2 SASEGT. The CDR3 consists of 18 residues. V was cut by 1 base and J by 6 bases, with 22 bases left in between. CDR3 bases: TGTGCCAGCAGTGAAGACCCCCGGGGGGCGGGAGCACTCAATGAGCAGTTCTTC. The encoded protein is CASSEDPRGAGALNEQFF.

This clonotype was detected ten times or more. The CDR3 region is CASSPVTGDDGYTF. CDR3 coding DNA: TGTGCCAGCAGCCCGGTGACAGGGGACGATGGCTACACCTTC. This chain links TRBV13 with TRBJ1-2; 8 bases line up with TRBD1. Germline V lookup: CDR1 PRHDT, CDR2 FYEKMQ (reference sequence). V was clipped by 5 bases and J by 6 bases; unmatched bases: 8. This CDR3 contains 14 residues. Based on the CDR3 plus reference TRBV13 and TRBJ1-2, the full variable domain is AAGVIQSPRHLIKEKRETATLKCYPIPRHDTVYWYQQGPGQDPQFLISFYEKMQSDKGSIPDRFSAQQFSDYHSELNMSSLELGDSALYFCASSPVTGDDGYTFGSGTRLTVV.

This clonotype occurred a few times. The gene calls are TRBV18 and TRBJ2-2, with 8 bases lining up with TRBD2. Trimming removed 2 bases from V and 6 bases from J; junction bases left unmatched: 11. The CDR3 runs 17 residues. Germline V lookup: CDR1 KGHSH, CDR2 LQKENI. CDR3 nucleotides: TGTGCCAGCTCACCAATCCATAGCGGGAATAACCCCGGGGAGCTGTTTTTT. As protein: CASSPIHSGNNPGELFF.

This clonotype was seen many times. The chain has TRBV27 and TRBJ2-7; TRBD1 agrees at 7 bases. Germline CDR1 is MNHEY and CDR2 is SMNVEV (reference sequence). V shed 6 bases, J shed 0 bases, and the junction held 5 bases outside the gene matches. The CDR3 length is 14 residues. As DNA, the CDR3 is TGTGCCAGCAGAAGACAGGGACCCTCCTACGAGCAGTACTTC. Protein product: CASRRQGPSYEQYF.

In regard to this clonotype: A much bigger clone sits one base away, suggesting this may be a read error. The CDR3 coding sequence is TGTGCCAGCAGCCCACAGGGGCTAGGGGCCAAAAACATTCAGTTCTTC. Encoded protein: CASSPQGLGAKNIQFF. J is TRBJ2-1 and V is TRBV7-9, with 7 bases aligning to TRBD1. J was trimmed by 13 bases and V by 5 bases; bases with no gene match: 20. CDR1 is SEHNR and CDR2 is FQNEAQ in the germline V gene (reference sequence). This CDR3 comprises 16 residues. Supplemented by reference TRBV7-9 and TRBJ2-1, the full variable domain reads DTGVSQNPRHKITKRGQNVTFRCDPISEHNRLYWYRQTLGQGPEFLTYFQNEAQLEKSRLLSDRFSAERPKGSFSTLEIQRTEQGDSAMYLCASSPQGLGAKNIQFFGPGTRLTVL.

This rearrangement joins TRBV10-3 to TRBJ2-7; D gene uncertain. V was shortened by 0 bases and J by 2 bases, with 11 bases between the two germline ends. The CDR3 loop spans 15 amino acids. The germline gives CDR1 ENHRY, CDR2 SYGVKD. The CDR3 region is CAISESMGSTYEQYF. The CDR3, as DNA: TGTGCCATCAGTGAGTCGATGGGTTCAACCTACGAGCAGTACTTC.

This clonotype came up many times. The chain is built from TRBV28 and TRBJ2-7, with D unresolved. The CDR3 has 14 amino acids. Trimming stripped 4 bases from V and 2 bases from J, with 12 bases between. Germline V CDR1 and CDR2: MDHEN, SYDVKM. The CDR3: CASSSLAGTYEQYF. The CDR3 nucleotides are TGTGCCAGCAGTTCCCTCGCCGGTACCTACGAGCAGTACTTC.

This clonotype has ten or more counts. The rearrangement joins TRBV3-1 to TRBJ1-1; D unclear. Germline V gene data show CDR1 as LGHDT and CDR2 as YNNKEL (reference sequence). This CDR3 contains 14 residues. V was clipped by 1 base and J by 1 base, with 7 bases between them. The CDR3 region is CASSQADGNTEAFF. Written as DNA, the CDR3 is TGTGCCAGCAGCCAAGCGGACGGGAACACTGAAGCTTTCTTT.

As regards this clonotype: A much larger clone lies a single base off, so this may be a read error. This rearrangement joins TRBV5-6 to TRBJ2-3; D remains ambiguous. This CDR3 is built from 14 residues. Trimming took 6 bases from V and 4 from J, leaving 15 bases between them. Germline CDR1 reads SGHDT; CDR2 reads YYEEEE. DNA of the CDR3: TGTGCCAGCACTGCATTACACGGCCCAGATACGCAGTATTTT. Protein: CASTALHGPDTQYF. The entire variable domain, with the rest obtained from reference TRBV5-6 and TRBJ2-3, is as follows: DAGVTQSPTHLIKTRGQQVTLRCSPKSGHDTVSWYQQALGQGPQFIFQYYEEEERQRGNFPDRFSGHQFPNYSSELNVNALLLGDSALYLCASTALHGPDTQYFGPGTRLTVL.

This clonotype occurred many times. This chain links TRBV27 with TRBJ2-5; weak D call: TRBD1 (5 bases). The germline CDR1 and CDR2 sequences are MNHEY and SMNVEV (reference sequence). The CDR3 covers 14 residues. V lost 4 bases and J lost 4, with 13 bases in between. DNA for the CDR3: TGTGCCAGCAGTTCTGACAGCGTTGGAGAGACCCAGTACTTC. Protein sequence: CASSSDSVGETQYF.

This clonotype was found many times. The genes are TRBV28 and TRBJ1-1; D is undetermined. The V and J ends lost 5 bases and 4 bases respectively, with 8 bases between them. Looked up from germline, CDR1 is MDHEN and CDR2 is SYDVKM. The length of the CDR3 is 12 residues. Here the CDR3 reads CASSPYFTEAFF. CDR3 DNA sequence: TGTGCCAGCAGTCCTTACTTCACTGAAGCTTTCTTT.

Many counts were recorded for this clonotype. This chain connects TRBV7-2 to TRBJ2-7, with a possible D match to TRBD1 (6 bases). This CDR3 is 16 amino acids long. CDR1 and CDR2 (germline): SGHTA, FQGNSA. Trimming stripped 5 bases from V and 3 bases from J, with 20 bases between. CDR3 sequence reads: CASSTGQPGVVYEQYF. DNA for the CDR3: TGTGCCAGCAGCACTGGACAGCCAGGGGTGGTCTACGAGCAGTACTTC.

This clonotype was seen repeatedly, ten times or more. The CDR3 region is CASSKTTGGYTEAFF. DNA for the CDR3: TGTGCCAGCAGTAAAACGACAGGGGGCTACACTGAAGCTTTCTTT. The chain employs TRBV12-3 or TRBV12-4 and TRBJ1-1; 10 bases are shared with TRBD1. There are 15 residues in the CDR3. Trimming removed 5 bases from V and 3 bases from J; junction bases left unmatched: 6.

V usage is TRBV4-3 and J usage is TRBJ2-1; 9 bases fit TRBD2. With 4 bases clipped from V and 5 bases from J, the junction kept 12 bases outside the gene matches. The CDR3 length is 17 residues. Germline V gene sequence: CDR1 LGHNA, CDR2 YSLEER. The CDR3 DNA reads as TGCGCCAGCAGCCCCCGGCGGGATAGCGGGGGTAACAATGAGCAGTTCTTC. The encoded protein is CASSPRRDSGGNNEQFF.

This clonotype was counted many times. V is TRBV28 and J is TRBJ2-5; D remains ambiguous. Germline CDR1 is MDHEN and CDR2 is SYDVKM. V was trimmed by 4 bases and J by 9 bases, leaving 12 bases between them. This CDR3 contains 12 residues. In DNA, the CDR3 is TGTGCCAGCAGTTCCCCCGTTAAGGCCCAGTACTTC. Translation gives CASSSPVKAQYF.

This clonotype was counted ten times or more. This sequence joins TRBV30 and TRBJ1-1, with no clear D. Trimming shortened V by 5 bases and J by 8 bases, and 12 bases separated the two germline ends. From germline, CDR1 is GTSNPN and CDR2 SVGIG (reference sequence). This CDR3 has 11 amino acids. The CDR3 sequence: CAWGSGVEAFF. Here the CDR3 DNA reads TGTGCCTGGGGTAGTGGGGTGGAAGCTTTCTTT.